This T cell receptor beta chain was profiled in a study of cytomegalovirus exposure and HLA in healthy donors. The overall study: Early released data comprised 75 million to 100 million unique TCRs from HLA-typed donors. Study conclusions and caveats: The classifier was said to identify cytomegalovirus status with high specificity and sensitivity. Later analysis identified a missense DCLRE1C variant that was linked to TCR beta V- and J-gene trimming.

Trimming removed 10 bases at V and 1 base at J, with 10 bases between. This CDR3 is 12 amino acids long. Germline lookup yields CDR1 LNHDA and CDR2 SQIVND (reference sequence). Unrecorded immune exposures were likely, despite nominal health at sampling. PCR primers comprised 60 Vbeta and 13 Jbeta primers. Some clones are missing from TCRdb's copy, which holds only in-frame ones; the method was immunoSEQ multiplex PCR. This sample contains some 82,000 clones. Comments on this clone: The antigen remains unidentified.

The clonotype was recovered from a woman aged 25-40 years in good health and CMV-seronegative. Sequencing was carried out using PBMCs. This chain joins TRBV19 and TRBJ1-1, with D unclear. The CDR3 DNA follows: TGTGCCACCTTTGGGCCGAACACTGAAGCTTTCTTT. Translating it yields CATFGPNTEAFF.